A selection of T cell receptor beta chains follows, all from one sample in a study of beta chain features in type 1 diabetes. Method: immunoSEQ multiplex PCR; TCRdb's copy keeps in-frame clones and lacks some. The sample lists 200,000 to 250,000 clones; 9% to 10% were seen once. The sample comprised naive CD4+ T cells from blood. The receptors derive from a woman aged 18-35 years in good health. Both conserved end residues are part of each CDR3. The D gene is left open where the match is weak. Part of the rows lack a size; the others show once, few, many or a class for expanded clones.

size | J | length | D | V | DNA | CDR3
few | TRBJ2-2 | 16 | TRBD1 | TRBV4-2 | TGTGCCAGCAGCCAAGCCGGGACAGGGGGTTCCGGGGAGCTGTTTTTT | CASSQAGTGGSGELFF
- | TRBJ1-5 | 15 | TRBD1 | TRBV6-1 | TGTGCCAGCAGGGTGACAGGGGGATTTTCTCAGCCCCAGCATTTT | CASRVTGGFSQPQHF
- | TRBJ1-2 | 14 | - | TRBV19 | TGTGCCAGTAGTATAAAGGCAGGGGCCTATGGTTACACCTTC | CASSIKAGAYGYTF
- | TRBJ2-6 | 17 | - | TRBV6-1 | TGTGCCAGCAGTGACCTCTTAGGGAGGCCTGGGGCCAACGTCCTGACTTTC | CASSDLLGRPGANVLTF
few | TRBJ1-2 | 13 | - | TRBV6-6 | TGTGCCAGCAGACCCGACGGGAAGGATGGCTACACCTTC | CASRPDGKDGYTF
- | TRBJ1-1 | 10 | - | TRBV20-1 | TGCAGTGCAGATCAGGGGCAAGCTTTCTTT | CSADQGQAFF
few | TRBJ2-7 | 14 | - | TRBV4-1 | TGCGCCAGCAGCTCTCTCCGGGCCGCGGGGGAGCAGTACTTC | CASSSLRAAGEQYF
- | TRBJ2-2 | 15 | TRBD1 | TRBV7-2 | TGTGCCAGCAGCCGACAGGGGGGAAACACCGGGGAGCTGTTTTTT | CASSRQGGNTGELFF
- | TRBJ1-1 | 15 | TRBD1 | TRBV28 | TGTGCCAGCAGCCCGGACAGGGGGCGGGGCACTGAAGCTTTCTTT | CASSPDRGRGTEAFF
few | TRBJ2-5 | 14 | - | TRBV7-9 | TGTGCCAGCAGCCCCCCAGGGTTTCGAGAGACCCAGTACTTC | CASSPPGFRETQYF
once | TRBJ2-1 | 15 | TRBD2 | TRBV18 | TGTGCCAGCTCACCGGGACTAGCCGGGGGCCATGAGCAGTTCTTC | CASSPGLAGGHEQFF
- | TRBJ2-3 | 15 | - | TRBV9 | TGTGCCAGCAGCCCCTACAGCCGTAACACAGATACGCAGTATTTT | CASSPYSRNTDTQYF
few | TRBJ1-1 | 13 | - | TRBV12-5 | TGTGCTAGTGAGAACCCGGGAGACTTTGAAGCTTTCTTT | CASENPGDFEAFF
few | TRBJ2-1 | 15 | TRBD2 | TRBV7-8 | TGTGCCAGCAGCCGGCGGGAGGGCCCCTACAATGAGCAGTTCTTC | CASSRREGPYNEQFF
few | TRBJ1-1 | 13 | - | TRBV29-1 | TGCAGCGTTCACTTAGCCCGCGGTACTGAAGCTTTCTTT | CSVHLARGTEAFF
few | TRBJ2-2 | 20 | TRBD1 | TRBV4-1 | TGCGCCAGCAGCTCTTTCCGGGACAGGGGTTCCCTGGGTCCCGCCGGGGAGCTGTTTTTT | CASSSFRDRGSLGPAGELFF
few | TRBJ2-1 | 16 | - | TRBV10-3 | TGTGCCATCAGCACAGGACAGTCGAGCTCCTACAATGAGCAGTTCTTC | CAISTGQSSSYNEQFF
many | TRBJ2-5 | 14 | - | TRBV11-2 | TGTGCCAGCAGCTTAGGGCGAGGCGTCCGGCCCCAGTACTTC | CASSLGRGVRPQYF
few | TRBJ1-4 | 16 | - | TRBV5-1 | TGCGCCAGCAGCCAGATTTCCGGGACACCGGGGGAAAAACTGTTTTTT | CASSQISGTPGEKLFF
- | TRBJ2-7 | 15 | - | TRBV7-7 | TGTGCCAGCAGCTTAGAGTCGGGAAGCTCCTACGAGCAGTACTTC | CASSLESGSSYEQYF
few | TRBJ2-6 | 15 | - | TRBV6-1 | TGTGCCAGCCTTTCAGGGTGGGCTGGGGCCAACGTCCTGACTTTC | CASLSGWAGANVLTF
- | TRBJ2-1 | 16 | - | TRBV5-6 | TGTGCCAGCACCATCGACTACTCCAGCTCCTACAATGAGCAGTTCTTC | CASTIDYSSSYNEQFF
few | TRBJ1-1 | 14 | TRBD1 | TRBV5-6 | TGTGCCAGCAGCCGGGACAGTTTGAACACTGAAGCTTTCTTT | CASSRDSLNTEAFF
few | TRBJ2-7 | 15 | TRBD1 | TRBV18 | TGTGCCAGCTCACCCAACAGGGGGCTTGTGGGGGAGCAGTACTTC | CASSPNRGLVGEQYF
few | TRBJ2-7 | 14 | - | TRBV6-5 | TGTGCCAGCAGCCGAGACCGGAGCTCCTACGAGCAGTACTTC | CASSRDRSSYEQYF
few | TRBJ2-2 | 13 | - | TRBV19 | TGTGCCAGCCTTGAGGGGAACACCGGGGAGCTGTTTTTT | CASLEGNTGELFF
- | TRBJ1-5 | 13 | TRBD1 | TRBV6-1 | TGTGCCGGGACAGTGGGTAGCAATCAGCCCCAGCATTTT | CAGTVGSNQPQHF
- | TRBJ2-4 | 15 | - | TRBV5-1 | TGCGCCAGCAGCCCTACCAGGGTGCAGGGAAACATTCAGTACTTC | CASSPTRVQGNIQYF
few | TRBJ1-1 | 13 | TRBD1 | TRBV2 | TGTGCCAGCAGTCGACAGGGGACAACTGAAGCTTTCTTT | CASSRQGTTEAFF
few | TRBJ1-2 | 11 | - | TRBV20-1 | TGCAGTGCCCCACCGGGTCAGGGCTACACCTTC | CSAPPGQGYTF
- | TRBJ2-1 | 18 | TRBD2 | TRBV18 | TGTGCCAGCTCACTAACCCTACCGGGACTAGCGGGGGTGAGTGAGCAGTTCTTC | CASSLTLPGLAGVSEQFF
- | TRBJ2-2 | 16 | - | TRBV11-2 | TGTGCCAGCAGCCCACGGGGATTAAACACAGCCGGGGAGCTGTTTTTT | CASSPRGLNTAGELFF
- | TRBJ2-1 | 14 | TRBD2 | TRBV5-1 | TGCGCCAGCAGCGGGGGACTAGCGGGAAATGAGCAGTTCTTC | CASSGGLAGNEQFF
- | TRBJ2-1 | 13 | - | TRBV5-1 | TGCGCCAGCAGCCTCCAAGAGTACAATGAGCAGTTCTTC | CASSLQEYNEQFF
- | TRBJ2-1 | 16 | TRBD1 | TRBV19 | TGTGCCAGTAGTATAGACAGGGGGCAGTCCTACAATGAGCAGTTCTTC | CASSIDRGQSYNEQFF
- | TRBJ1-1 | 14 | - | TRBV28 | TGTGCCAGCAGTCCCTCGGTCGGGAACACTGAAGCTTTCTTT | CASSPSVGNTEAFF
few | TRBJ2-1 | 12 | - | TRBV18 | TGTGCCAGCTCACCGTCTACCCCTGAGCAGTTCTTC | CASSPSTPEQFF
- | TRBJ2-1 | 13 | - | TRBV5-5 | TGTGCCAGCAGCGCGGGACCACACAATGAGCAGTTCTTC | CASSAGPHNEQFF
few | TRBJ2-1 | 15 | TRBD2 | TRBV7-3 | TGTGCCAGCAGCTCCAACCCGGGACTACGAGGTGAGCAGTTCTTC | CASSSNPGLRGEQFF
- | TRBJ2-2 | 14 | TRBD1 | TRBV7-2 | TGTGCCAGCAGGCCCACAGGGGGCGGCGGGGAGCTGTTTTTT | CASRPTGGGGELFF
- | TRBJ2-5 | 17 | TRBD1 | TRBV25-1 | TGTGCCAGCAGTGAAAGGGAGAGGGGGCGAGTTTGGGAGACCCAGTACTTC | CASSERERGRVWETQYF
- | TRBJ2-3 | 14 | - | TRBV5-4 | TGTGCCAGCAGCTTCCAGTCCAACACAGATACGCAGTATTTT | CASSFQSNTDTQYF
few | TRBJ2-7 | 16 | TRBD2 | TRBV7-2 | TGTGCCAGCAGCTTAAGCGCTAGCGGGGTAAACTACGAGCAGTACTTC | CASSLSASGVNYEQYF
- | TRBJ1-5 | 14 | - | TRBV30 | TGTGCCTGGGGGAGGAGTTATAGCAATCAGCCCCAGCATTTT | CAWGRSYSNQPQHF
- | TRBJ2-7 | 15 | TRBD1 | TRBV5-1 | TGCGCCAGCAGCTCTCCCGGGACAGGGGGCTACGAGCAGTACTTC | CASSSPGTGGYEQYF
- | TRBJ2-1 | 16 | TRBD1 | TRBV10-3 | TGTGCCATCAGTGGGTTTCCACGGACAGGCTACAATGAGCAGTTCTTC | CAISGFPRTGYNEQFF
few | TRBJ2-5 | 13 | - | TRBV14 | TGTGCCAGCAGCCAAGGCTTGACGGGAGTAGAGTACTTC | CASSQGLTGVEYF
- | TRBJ2-1 | 16 | TRBD2 | TRBV5-1 | TGCGCCAGCAGCTCCGTGACTAGCGGGAGGGCGGGGGAGCAGTTCTTC | CASSSVTSGRAGEQFF
few | TRBJ1-1 | 13 | - | TRBV9 | TGTGCCAGCAGCGCGAACATGAACACTGAAGCTTTCTTT | CASSANMNTEAFF
few | TRBJ1-5 | 15 | - | TRBV7-9 | TGTGCCAGCAGTGCCCCGGGAAGCGGCAATCAGCCCCAGCATTTT | CASSAPGSGNQPQHF
- | TRBJ2-1 | 15 | TRBD1 | TRBV6-5 | TGTGCCAGCAGAACTACAGGGGGCAGCCACAATGAGCAGTTCTTC | CASRTTGGSHNEQFF
few | TRBJ2-7 | 14 | - | TRBV7-9 | TGTGCCAGCAGCCGGGTAGGGAGCTCCTACGAGCAGTACTTC | CASSRVGSSYEQYF
few | TRBJ2-3 | 16 | TRBD2 | TRBV4-2 | TGTGCCAGCAGCCAGACCCTAGCGGGCGGGACAGATACGCAGTATTTT | CASSQTLAGGTDTQYF
few | TRBJ2-3 | 16 | TRBD2 | TRBV5-1 | TGCGCCAGCAGCTTGGGGCTAGCGGGACCCACAGATACGCAGTATTTT | CASSLGLAGPTDTQYF
- | TRBJ1-1 | 14 | - | TRBV5-1 | TGCGCCAGCAGCTTGTTGGGAGGGAACACTGAAGCTTTCTTT | CASSLLGGNTEAFF
few | TRBJ1-2 | 14 | - | TRBV28 | TGTGCCAGCAGTTTGAGTCTTGGGGCGAGTGGCTACACCTTC | CASSLSLGASGYTF
- | TRBJ1-4 | 17 | - | TRBV4-1 | TGCGCCAGCAGCCAAGATTGGGCCCTAATAGGAGGGGAAAAACTGTTTTTT | CASSQDWALIGGEKLFF
few | TRBJ2-7 | 17 | - | TRBV4-1 | TGCGCCAGCAGCCATTCCATGGGGGCGGGCCCGCCCTACGAGCAGTACTTC | CASSHSMGAGPPYEQYF
few | TRBJ1-1 | 16 | - | TRBV6-1 | TGTGCCAGCAGTGAACTGGGAGGGATCATGAACACTGAAGCTTTCTTT | CASSELGGIMNTEAFF